The source of this TCR beta chain is a study of vaccination effects on CD4 cells after COVID-19. Study-wide results and limits: Convalescent patients numbered few in the study; early post-infection timepoints were missing entirely.

Measured with immunoSEQ multiplex PCR; TCRdb has only the in-frame clones, and not every one. The table lists some 25,000 clones, over 70% of them singletons. Germline CDR1 and CDR2: SNHLY and FYNNEI. This CDR3 contains 15 residues. Between the trimmed V and J ends, which lost 1 base and 4 bases, there was a span of 11 bases. ViraFEST assay sequencing came after antigen-specific CD4+ T cells were expanded with viral peptide pools. Subsequent to 10 days of culture, CD4+ T cells were isolated. Vaccine administered to participants consisted of two doses of either BNT162b2 or mRNA-1273. Worth noting for this clone: The antigen remains undetermined.

J is TRBJ2-4 and V is TRBV2; D gene unclear. The clonotype was recovered from a human donor who received a COVID-19 vaccine. This material consisted of CD4+ T cells from PBMCs cultured with HCoV-NL63 spike peptides, taken after COVID-19 vaccination. The CDR3: CASSEGSSWKNIQYF. In DNA form, the CDR3 reads TGTGCCAGCAGTGAAGGAAGTAGTTGGAAAAACATTCAGTACTTC.